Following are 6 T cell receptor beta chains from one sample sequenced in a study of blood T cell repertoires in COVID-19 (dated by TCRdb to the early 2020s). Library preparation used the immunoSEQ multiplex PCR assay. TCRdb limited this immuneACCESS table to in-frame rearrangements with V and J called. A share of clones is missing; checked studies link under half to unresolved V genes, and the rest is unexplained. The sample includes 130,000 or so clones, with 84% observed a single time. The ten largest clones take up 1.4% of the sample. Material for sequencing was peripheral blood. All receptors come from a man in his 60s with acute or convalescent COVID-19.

The CDR3 sequence is CASSLSAGGNQPQHF. CDR3 coding DNA: TGTGCCAGCAGTTTATCGGCCGGGGGCAATCAGCCCCAGCATTTT. The chain joins TRBV27 to TRBJ1-5; D gene uncertain. Germline V CDR1 and CDR2: MNHEY, SMNVEV (reference sequence). The CDR3 has 15 residues. V was pared by 0 bases and J by 2 bases, with 8 bases between.

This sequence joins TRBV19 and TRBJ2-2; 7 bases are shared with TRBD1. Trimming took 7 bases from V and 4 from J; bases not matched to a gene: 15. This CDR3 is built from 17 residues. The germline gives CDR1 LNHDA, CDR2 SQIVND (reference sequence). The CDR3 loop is CASTPGRGGLPTGELFF. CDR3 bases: TGTGCCAGTACCCCGGGGCGAGGGGGCCTCCCCACCGGGGAGCTGTTTTTT.

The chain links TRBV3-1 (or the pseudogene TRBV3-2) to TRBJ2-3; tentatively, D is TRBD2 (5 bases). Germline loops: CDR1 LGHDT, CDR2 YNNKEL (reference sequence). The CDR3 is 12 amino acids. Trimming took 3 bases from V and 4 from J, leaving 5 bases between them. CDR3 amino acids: CASSHGADTQYF. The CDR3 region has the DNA TGTGCCAGCAGCCACGGGGCAGATACGCAGTATTTT.

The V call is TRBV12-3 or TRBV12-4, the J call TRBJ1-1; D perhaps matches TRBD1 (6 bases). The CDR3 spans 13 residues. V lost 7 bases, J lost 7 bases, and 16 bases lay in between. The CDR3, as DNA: TGTGCCAGCACCGCCCAGGGGTCCAGTGAAGCTTTCTTT. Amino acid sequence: CASTAQGSSEAFF.

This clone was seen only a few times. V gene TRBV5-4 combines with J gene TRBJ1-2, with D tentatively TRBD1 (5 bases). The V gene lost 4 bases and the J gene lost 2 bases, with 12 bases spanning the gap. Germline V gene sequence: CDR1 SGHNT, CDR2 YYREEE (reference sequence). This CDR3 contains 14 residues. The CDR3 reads CASSVRDGNYGYTF. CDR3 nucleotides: TGTGCCAGCAGCGTGCGGGACGGAAACTATGGCTACACCTTC.

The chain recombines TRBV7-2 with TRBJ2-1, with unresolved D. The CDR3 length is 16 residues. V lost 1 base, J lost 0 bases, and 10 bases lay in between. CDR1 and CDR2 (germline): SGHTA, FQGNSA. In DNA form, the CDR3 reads TGTGCCAGCAGCTTAGTGGCCACAAGCTCCTACAATGAGCAGTTCTTC. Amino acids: CASSLVATSSYNEQFF.